This TCR beta chain is drawn from a study of T cells in tumors after PD-1 blockade. Study-wide background: Daily vismodegib 150 mg continued in a subset of anti-PD-1-treated patients.

Turning to this clone: Its antigen is not identified.

Notes on the study in general: Most post-therapy expanded exhausted CD8+ clones were new, undetected before treatment. Two pre-treatment samples showed no clonal replacement between them.

This CDR3 has 14 amino acids. CDR1 is SQVTM, CDR2 ANQGSEA, per germline. The germline V and J ends were trimmed by 4 bases and 3 bases, with 12 bases remaining between them. Assay used: immunoSEQ multiplex PCR; TCRdb lists only in-frame clones, some missing. Of roughly 12,000 clones in the sample, less than 65% were seen once. Sample: tumor tissue, taken before anti-PD-1 treatment. The chain couples TRBV29-1 to TRBJ2-2, with D maybe TRBD2 (5 bases). The sequence was collected from a human donor with basal cell carcinoma. The CDR3 sequence: CSVVDHGDTGELFF. The CDR3 DNA is TGCAGCGTTGTCGACCACGGGGACACCGGGGAGCTGTTTTTT.